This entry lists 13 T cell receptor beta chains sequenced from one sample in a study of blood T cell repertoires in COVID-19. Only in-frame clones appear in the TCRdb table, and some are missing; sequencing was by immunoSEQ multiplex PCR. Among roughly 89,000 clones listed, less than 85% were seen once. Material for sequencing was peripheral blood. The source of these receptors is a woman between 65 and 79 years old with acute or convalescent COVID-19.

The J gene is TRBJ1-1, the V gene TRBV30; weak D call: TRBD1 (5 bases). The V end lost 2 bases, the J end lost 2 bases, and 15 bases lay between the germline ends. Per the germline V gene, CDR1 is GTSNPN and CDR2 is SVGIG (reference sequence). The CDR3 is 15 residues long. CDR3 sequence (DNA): TGTGCCTGGAGTACCCCCGGGACTATCAACACTGAAGCTTTCTTT. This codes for CAWSTPGTINTEAFF.

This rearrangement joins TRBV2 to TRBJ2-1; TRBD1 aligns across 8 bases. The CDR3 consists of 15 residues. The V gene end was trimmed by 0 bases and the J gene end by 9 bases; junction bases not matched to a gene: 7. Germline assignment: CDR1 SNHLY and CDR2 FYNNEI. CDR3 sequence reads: CASSEATGALSEQFF. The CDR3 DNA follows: TGTGCCAGCAGTGAAGCGACAGGGGCCCTATCTGAGCAGTTCTTC.

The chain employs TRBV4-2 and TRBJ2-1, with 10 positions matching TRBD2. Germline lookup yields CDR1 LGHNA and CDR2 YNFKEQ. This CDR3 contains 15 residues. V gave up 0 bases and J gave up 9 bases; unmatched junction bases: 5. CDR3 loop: CASSQEGTSVGEQFF. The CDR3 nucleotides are TGTGCCAGCAGCCAAGAGGGGACTAGCGTTGGTGAGCAGTTCTTC.

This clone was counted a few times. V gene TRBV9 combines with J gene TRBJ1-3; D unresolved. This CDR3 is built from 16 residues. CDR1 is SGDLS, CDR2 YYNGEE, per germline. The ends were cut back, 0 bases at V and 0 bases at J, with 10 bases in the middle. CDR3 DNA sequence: TGTGCCAGCAGCGTAGCGGTACCGAGCTCTGGAAACACCATATATTTT. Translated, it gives CASSVAVPSSGNTIYF.

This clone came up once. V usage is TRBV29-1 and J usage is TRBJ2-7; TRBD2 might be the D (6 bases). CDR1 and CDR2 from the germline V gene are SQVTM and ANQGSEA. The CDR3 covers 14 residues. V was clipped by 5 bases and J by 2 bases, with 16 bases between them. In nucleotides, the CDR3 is TGCAGCGTTCTCAGGAGGGTTGTGCCCTACGAGCAGTACTTC. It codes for CSVLRRVVPYEQYF.

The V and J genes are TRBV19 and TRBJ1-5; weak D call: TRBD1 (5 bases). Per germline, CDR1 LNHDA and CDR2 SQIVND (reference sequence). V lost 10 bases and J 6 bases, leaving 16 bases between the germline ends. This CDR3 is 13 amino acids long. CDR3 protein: CATAGGSGQPQHF. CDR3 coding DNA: TGTGCCACGGCGGGGGGTTCAGGTCAGCCCCAGCATTTT.

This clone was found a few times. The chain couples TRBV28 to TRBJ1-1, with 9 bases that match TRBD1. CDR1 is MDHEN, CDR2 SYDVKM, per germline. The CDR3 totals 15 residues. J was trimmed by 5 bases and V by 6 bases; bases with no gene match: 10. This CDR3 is CASSSGQGSGTEAFF. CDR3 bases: TGTGCCAGCAGCTCGGGACAGGGCTCGGGGACTGAAGCTTTCTTT.

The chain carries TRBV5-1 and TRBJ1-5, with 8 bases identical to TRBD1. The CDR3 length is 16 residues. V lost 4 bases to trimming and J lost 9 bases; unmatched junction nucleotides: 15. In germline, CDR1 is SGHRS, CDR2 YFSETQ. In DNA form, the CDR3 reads TGCGCCAGCAGCACGGGGACAGGTAGGTGGTTGCGGCCCCAGCATTTT. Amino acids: CASSTGTGRWLRPQHF.

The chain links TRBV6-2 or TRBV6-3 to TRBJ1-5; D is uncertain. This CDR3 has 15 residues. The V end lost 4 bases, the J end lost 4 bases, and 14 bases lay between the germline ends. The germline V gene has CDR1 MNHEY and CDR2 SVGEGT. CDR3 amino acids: CASSFATTINQPQHF. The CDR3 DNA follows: TGTGCCAGCAGTTTCGCTACTACAATAAATCAGCCCCAGCATTTT.

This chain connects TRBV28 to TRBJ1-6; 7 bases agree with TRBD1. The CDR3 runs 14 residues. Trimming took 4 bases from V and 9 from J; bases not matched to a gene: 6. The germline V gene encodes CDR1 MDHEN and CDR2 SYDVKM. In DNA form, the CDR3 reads TGTGCCAGCAGTTCAGGGGGTAGAATTTCACCCCTCCACTTT. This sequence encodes CASSSGGRISPLHF.

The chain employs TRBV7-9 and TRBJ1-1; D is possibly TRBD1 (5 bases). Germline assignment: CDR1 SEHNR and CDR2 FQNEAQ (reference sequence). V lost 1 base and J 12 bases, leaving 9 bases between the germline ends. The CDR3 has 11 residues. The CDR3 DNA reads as TGTGCCAGCAGCTTAGGGCAGGGATCTTTCTTT. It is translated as CASSLGQGSFF.

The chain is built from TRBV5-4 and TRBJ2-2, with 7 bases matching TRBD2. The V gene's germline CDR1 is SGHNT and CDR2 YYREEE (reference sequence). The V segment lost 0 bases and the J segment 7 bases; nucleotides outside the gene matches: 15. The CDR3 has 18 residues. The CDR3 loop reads CASSLDASGNPYSGELFF. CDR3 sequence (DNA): TGTGCCAGCAGCTTGGATGCTAGCGGAAATCCATACAGCGGGGAGCTGTTTTTT.

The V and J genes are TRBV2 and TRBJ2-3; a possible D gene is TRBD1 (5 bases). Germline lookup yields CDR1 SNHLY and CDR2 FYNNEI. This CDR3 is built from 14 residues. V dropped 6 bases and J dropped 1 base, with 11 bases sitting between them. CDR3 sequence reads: CASSSGIRTDTQYF. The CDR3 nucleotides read TGTGCCAGCAGCTCAGGGATTCGCACAGATACGCAGTATTTT.